The 27 T cell receptor beta chains listed next were all sequenced from one sample in a study of shared clonotypes between healthy human individuals. Data came from immunoSEQ multiplex PCR; TCRdb stores just in-frame clones and leaves some out. Found here are around 700,000 clones, approximately 79% of them singletons; the top ten hold 1.5% to 2%. Sequenced input: memory CD4+ T cells sorted from blood. The subset here: CD45RA-negative fraction. The receptors were gathered from a woman aged 30 to 39 in good health.

This chain connects TRBV6-5 to TRBJ1-3; 9 positions match TRBD1. Germline V CDR1 and CDR2: MNHEY, SVGAGI. V lost 5 bases and J lost 3; bases outside the gene matches: 5. The CDR3 loop spans 15 amino acids. Written as DNA, the CDR3 is TGTGCCAGCAGTCCACAGGGGGCAATTGGAAACACCATATATTTT. Translated: CASSPQGAIGNTIYF.

This clone was counted between two and nine times. V is TRBV6-4 and J is TRBJ2-2; maybe TRBD1 (6 bases). The CDR3 is 14 residues long. Germline values: CDR1 MRHNA, CDR2 SNTAGT. Trimming took 5 bases from V and 6 from J, leaving 13 bases between them. The CDR3 protein is CASSRQEEAGELFF. DNA for the CDR3: TGTGCCAGCAGTCGACAGGAAGAGGCCGGGGAGCTGTTTTTT.

The rearrangement uses TRBV11-2 and TRBJ1-3, with D uncertain. The V gene lost 5 bases and the J gene lost 0 bases, with 5 bases spanning the gap. This CDR3 is 13 amino acids long. CDR1 is SGHAT, CDR2 FQNNGV, per germline. Here the CDR3 DNA reads TGTGCCAGCAGCACTTCCTCTGGAAACACCATATATTTT. Translated, it gives CASSTSSGNTIYF.

This clone was picked up many times. The gene calls are TRBV29-1 and TRBJ1-1, with a tentative D call TRBD1 (5 bases). This CDR3 has 14 residues. Germline V gives CDR1 SQVTM, CDR2 ANQGSEA. V lost 0 bases and J 7 bases, leaving 15 bases between the germline ends. The CDR3 is CSVEDRGRRNEAFF. CDR3 nucleotides: TGCAGCGTTGAAGATCGGGGACGCCGAAATGAAGCTTTCTTT.

The rearrangement joins TRBV4-2 to TRBJ2-7; 10 nucleotides agree with TRBD1. V shed 4 bases, J shed 2 bases, and the junction held 8 bases outside the gene matches. CDR1 and CDR2 from the germline V gene are LGHNA and YNFKEQ. CDR3 length: 16 amino acids. The CDR3, as DNA: TGTGCCAGCAGCCTTTATCCGGGACAGGGGACCTACGAGCAGTACTTC. Protein: CASSLYPGQGTYEQYF.

The chain employs TRBV7-8 and TRBJ1-2; D perhaps matches TRBD1 (6 bases). The CDR3 consists of 13 residues. V lost 4 bases and J lost 7, with 13 bases in between. Germline V gene sequence: CDR1 SGHVS, CDR2 FQNEAQ. The CDR3 sequence: CASSSRGESGYTF. The CDR3 nucleotides read TGTGCCAGCAGCTCTAGGGGGGAGTCTGGCTACACCTTC.

The rearrangement joins TRBV11-2 to TRBJ2-1, with 8 bases lining up with TRBD2. V was pared by 6 bases and J by 5 bases, with 9 bases of the junction left unmatched. Germline values: CDR1 SGHAT, CDR2 FQNNGV. CDR3 size: 15 residues. The CDR3 DNA reads as TGTGCCAGCAGGGGGTGGCGGGAGGTCAACAATGAGCAGTTCTTC. Translation gives CASRGWREVNNEQFF.

The rearrangement joins TRBV18 to TRBJ1-1, with TRBD1 identical over 9 bases. J lost 3 bases, V lost 6 bases, and 8 bases had no gene match. The germline gives CDR1 KGHSH, CDR2 LQKENI. The length of the CDR3 is 15 residues. The DNA of the CDR3 is TGTGCCAGCTCCCGCGGGACAGGGTCGGACACTGAAGCTTTCTTT. It specifies CASSRGTGSDTEAFF.

The rearrangement uses TRBV7-3 and TRBJ1-2; 7 bases are a match to TRBD1. Trimming cost V 1 base and J 6 bases; bases outside gene matches: 5. Germline CDR1 and CDR2: SGHTA and FQGTGA. This CDR3 comprises 14 residues. CDR3 protein: CASSLSRDSHGYTF. CDR3 in DNA: TGTGCCAGCAGCTTAAGTCGGGACAGCCATGGCTACACCTTC.

J is TRBJ2-7 and V is TRBV5-1, with TRBD2 matching 11 bases. From germline, CDR1 is SGHRS and CDR2 YFSETQ. The CDR3 consists of 16 residues. The junction had 6 bases not matched to a gene; V was cut back by 3 bases and J by 1 base. The CDR3 is CASSSWTSGPSYEQYF. The CDR3 DNA is TGCGCCAGCAGCTCGTGGACTAGCGGGCCTTCCTACGAGCAGTACTTC.

V usage is TRBV2 and J usage is TRBJ2-2; 10 bases map to TRBD2. V dropped 4 bases and J dropped 5; count of bases not matched to a gene: 4. CDR3 length: 15 residues. Per germline, CDR1 SNHLY and CDR2 FYNNEI. CDR3 coding DNA: TGTGCCAGCAGTGGTCCTAGCGGGAGTACCGGGGAGCTGTTTTTT. It encodes CASSGPSGSTGELFF.

There are a few counts of this clone. The chain has TRBV15 and TRBJ1-5; D remains unclear. CDR3 size: 13 residues. Between the trimmed V and J ends, which lost 5 bases and 0 bases, there was a span of 5 bases. In germline, CDR1 is LNHNV, CDR2 YYDKDF (reference sequence). CDR3 DNA: TGTGCCACCAGCCCAAATAGCAATCAGCCCCAGCATTTT. Protein sequence: CATSPNSNQPQHF.

J is TRBJ2-1 and V is TRBV15; TRBD2 aligns across 7 bases. Germline CDR1 and CDR2: LNHNV and YYDKDF (reference sequence). With V trimmed by 3 bases and J by 10 bases, 6 bases remained unmatched. The CDR3 totals 13 residues. The CDR3 loop is CATSRTKREEQFF. For the CDR3, the DNA is TGTGCCACCAGCAGGACCAAGCGGGAAGAGCAGTTCTTC.

This rearrangement joins TRBV19 to TRBJ2-7; 9 nucleotides align to TRBD1. J was trimmed by 2 bases and V by 4 bases; bases with no gene match: 12. From germline, CDR1 is LNHDA and CDR2 SQIVND (reference sequence). This CDR3 spans 17 amino acids. The CDR3 spells CASSRGTGIETTYEQYF. Here the CDR3 DNA reads TGTGCCAGTAGTAGGGGGACAGGGATCGAAACAACCTACGAGCAGTACTTC.

The chain couples TRBV18 to TRBJ1-1, with 10 bases that match TRBD1. This CDR3 is built from 16 residues. Trimming cost V 4 bases and J 6 bases; bases outside gene matches: 11. Germline V gene sequence: CDR1 KGHSH, CDR2 LQKENI. Here the CDR3 reads CASSLGQGDHSAEAFF. In DNA form, the CDR3 reads TGTGCCAGCTCACTCGGACAGGGGGACCATTCCGCTGAAGCTTTCTTT. The full variable domain, completed using reference TRBV18 and TRBJ1-1, is NAGVMQNPRHLVRRRGQEARLRCSPMKGHSHVYWYRQLPEEGLKFMVYLQKENIIDESGMPKERFSAEFPKEGPSILRIQQVVRGDSAAYFCASSLGQGDHSAEAFFGQGTRLTVV.

V and J are TRBV11-3 and TRBJ2-3; D remains unclear. The CDR3 has 14 amino acids. The germline V and J ends were trimmed by 5 bases and 5 bases, with 14 bases remaining between them. Germline V gene lookup returns CDR1 SGHNT and CDR2 YENEEA. The CDR3 loop is CASSLGPPKDTQYF. For the CDR3, the DNA is TGTGCCAGCAGCCTCGGCCCCCCCAAAGATACGCAGTATTTT.

The rearrangement joins TRBV19 to TRBJ2-5, with D possibly matching TRBD1 (5 bases). The ends were cut back, 6 bases at V and 5 bases at J, with 25 bases in the middle. The V gene's germline CDR1 is LNHDA and CDR2 SQIVND (reference sequence). The CDR3 consists of 17 residues. CDR3: CASSADSHPIARETQYF. The CDR3 coding sequence is TGTGCCAGTAGCGCCGACAGTCATCCAATCGCGAGGGAGACCCAGTACTTC.

The chain has TRBV5-4 and TRBJ2-5; weak D call: TRBD1 (6 bases). This CDR3 spans 14 amino acids. Germline V gene sequence: CDR1 SGHNT, CDR2 YYREEE (reference sequence). The V end lost 0 bases, the J end lost 4 bases, and 10 bases lay between the germline ends. The CDR3 protein is CASSLDTGLETQYF. The CDR3 nucleotides are TGTGCCAGCAGCTTGGATACAGGGTTAGAGACCCAGTACTTC. Full variable domain (remainder filled in from reference TRBV5-4 and TRBJ2-5): ETGVTQSPTHLIKTRGQQVTLRCSSQSGHNTVSWYQQALGQGPQFIFQYYREEENGRGNFPPRFSGLQFPNYSSELNVNALELDDSALYLCASSLDTGLETQYFGPGTRLLVL.

To note about this clone: The junction shows a germline mismatch at one end, possibly a read error. The V and J genes are TRBV10-1 and TRBJ2-1; 9 bases align to TRBD2. CDR3 length: 17 residues. The germline V gene has CDR1 WNHNN and CDR2 SYGVQD (reference sequence). The CDR3 loop reads CASSEWSSGIQNNEQFF. The CDR3 bases are TGCGCCAGCAGCGAGTGGTCTAGCGGGATCCAAAACAATGAGCAGTTCTTC.

This chain links TRBV28 with TRBJ1-4; no reliable D call. V dropped 2 bases and J dropped 0 bases, with 10 bases sitting between them. The CDR3 length is 16 residues. Germline V gives CDR1 MDHEN, CDR2 SYDVKM. The CDR3 loop reads CASSLLDLATNEKLFF. In DNA, the CDR3 is TGTGCCAGCAGTTTACTCGACCTTGCAACTAATGAAAAACTGTTTTTT.

The rearrangement links TRBV18 to TRBJ2-3; D perhaps matches TRBD2 (6 bases). In germline, CDR1 is KGHSH, CDR2 LQKENI. Trimming left V 0 bases short and J 0 bases short, with 7 bases between. This CDR3 region has 15 residues. This CDR3 reads CASSPPSGSTDTQYF. CDR3 bases: TGTGCCAGCTCACCACCTAGCGGCAGCACAGATACGCAGTATTTT. Looking up the rest from reference TRBV18 and TRBJ2-3 gives the full variable domain: NAGVMQNPRHLVRRRGQEARLRCSPMKGHSHVYWYRQLPEEGLKFMVYLQKENIIDESGMPKERFSAEFPKEGPSILRIQQVVRGDSAAYFCASSPPSGSTDTQYFGPGTRLTVL.

This chain connects TRBV6-5 to TRBJ1-4, with D possibly matching TRBD1 (6 bases). Trimming took off 7 bases at V and 6 bases at J, with 18 bases between the two ends. CDR3 length: 15 residues. Germline V CDR1 and CDR2: MNHEY, SVGAGI. The CDR3: CASKAGAGPDEKLFF. Here the CDR3 DNA reads TGTGCCAGCAAAGCAGGGGCGGGCCCAGATGAAAAACTGTTTTTT.

About this clone itself: This sample also contains other DNA sequences that code for the same CDR3. This rearrangement joins TRBV4-1 to TRBJ1-2; D is unresolved. The CDR3 sequence is 12 residues long. V dropped 0 bases and J dropped 3 bases, with 2 bases sitting between them. CDR1 is MGHRA, CDR2 YSYEKL, per germline. This CDR3 is CASSQEDYGYTF. The CDR3 DNA sequence: TGCGCCAGCAGCCAAGAAGACTATGGCTACACCTTC.

CDR3 nucleotide sequence: TGTGCCAGCAGCGCCGGGACTAGCGGGAGGGGCGAGCAGTACTTC. Translating gives CASSAGTSGRGEQYF. The gene calls are TRBV27 and TRBJ2-7, with 16 bases matching TRBD2. V was pared by 6 bases and J by 6 bases, with 5 bases of the junction left unmatched. The germline CDR1 and CDR2 sequences are MNHEY and SMNVEV (reference sequence). The CDR3 runs 15 residues.

This chain connects TRBV30 to TRBJ2-5; D uncertain. Trimming shortened V by 2 bases and J by 4 bases, and 14 bases separated the two germline ends. Per germline, CDR1 GTSNPN and CDR2 SVGIG (reference sequence). The CDR3 sequence is 14 residues long. CDR3 DNA sequence: TGTGCCTGGAGTAGGTCCCGGTTAGGAGAGACCCAGTACTTC. It translates to CAWSRSRLGETQYF.

The chain couples TRBV27 to TRBJ1-1; no clear D gene. V lost 7 bases, J lost 8 bases, and 11 bases lay in between. Germline CDR1 MNHEY, CDR2 SMNVEV (reference sequence). This CDR3 has 11 residues. CDR3 amino acids: CASNPGEEAFF. DNA for the CDR3: TGTGCCAGCAATCCCGGTGAGGAAGCTTTCTTT.

The chain recombines TRBV11-1 with TRBJ2-4; 8 nucleotides line up with TRBD1. The CDR3 extends over 16 amino acids. V was pared by 2 bases and J by 0 bases, with 3 bases of the junction left unmatched. CDR1 and CDR2 from the germline V gene are SGHAT and FQDESV (reference sequence). The CDR3 here is CASSLQGQEAKNIQYF. The CDR3 nucleotides read TGTGCCAGCAGCTTACAGGGACAGGAAGCCAAAAACATTCAGTACTTC.